This T cell receptor beta chain was documented in a study of T cells in Graves' hyperthyroidism and ophthalmopathy. Looking at the study overall: Peripheral blood was drawn at first diagnosis, prior to all treatment. General study points: Through a model of 13 V-J features, ophthalmopathy was separated from stable hyperthyroidism.

On this clonotype itself: Its antigen is unidentified.

The source material, RNA transcripts, was used to amplify TCR beta CDR3 regions. Primed by the HTBI set, a first-round RT-PCR was run on the TCR CDR3. MiXCR, applied by TCRdb to the multiplex PCR reads, yields one record per CDR3 protein. The table has 300,000 to 500,000 distinct CDR3 sequences, over 11% seen once. The diagnostic basis comprised clinical symptoms, serum thyroxine and TRAb, thyroid ultrasound and orbital computed tomography. Using roughly 9.4 ml of fresh peripheral blood, PBMCs were prepared. The material sequenced was blood. The TCR comes from a man between 50 and 59 years old with Graves' ophthalmopathy.

The CDR3 sequence: CASSYGPTSGTSTDTQYF. The CDR3 bases are TGTGCCAGCAGTTACGGCCCGACTAGCGGGACTAGCACAGATACGCAGTATTTT. This chain joins TRBV12-3 or TRBV12-4 and TRBJ2-3; TRBD2 agrees at 11 bases. The V gene end was trimmed by 4 bases and the J gene end by 0 bases; junction bases not matched to a gene: 9. The CDR3 has 18 amino acids.